Listed here are 9 T cell receptor beta chains from one sample, sequenced in a study of cytomegalovirus exposure and HLA in healthy donors. The PCR used 60 Vbeta and 13 Jbeta primers. Clones were read by immunoSEQ multiplex PCR, and TCRdb kept only the in-frame ones, dropping some. This repertoire shows fewer than 250,000 clones, around 85% found once; its top ten account for around 1.9%. Sequences were obtained from PBMCs. Source of these receptors: a man aged 18 to 30 in good health and CMV-seronegative.

Comment on this clone: One junction end does not reproduce the germline sequence, and a read error may be involved. The J gene is TRBJ1-1, the V gene TRBV7-7, with a weak D call TRBD1 (6 bases). Germline CDR1 reads SSHAT; CDR2 reads FNYEAQ (reference sequence). The CDR3 extends over 17 amino acids. CDR3 sequence: CASSLVCPEQGNTEAFF. The CDR3 DNA reads TGTGCTAGCAGCTTAGTTTGCCCCGAACAGGGGAACACTGAAGCTTTCTTT.

This chain connects TRBV30 to TRBJ1-2, with 8 bases aligning to TRBD1. CDR3 size: 13 residues. Trimming removed 3 bases from V and 4 bases from J; junction bases left unmatched: 4. Germline V gene sequence: CDR1 GTSNPN, CDR2 SVGIG (reference sequence). The CDR3 loop reads CAWSRDRPYGYTF. DNA of the CDR3: TGTGCCTGGAGCCGGGACAGGCCCTATGGCTACACCTTC.

The chain links TRBV6-5 to TRBJ2-4; 7 bases fit TRBD2. V lost 8 bases, J lost 4 bases, and 5 bases stayed unmatched. CDR3 length: 13 residues. Per the germline V gene, CDR1 is MNHEY and CDR2 is SVGAGI. DNA of the CDR3: TGTGCCAGCGGGGGACTATATAAAAACATTCAGTACTTC. It encodes CASGGLYKNIQYF.

CDR3 protein: CSVQGSEAFF. DNA of the CDR3: TGCAGCGTGCAGGGATCTGAAGCTTTCTTT. V gene TRBV29-1 combines with J gene TRBJ1-1; a possible D gene is TRBD1 (5 bases). This CDR3 comprises 10 residues. V lost 6 bases to trimming and J lost 6 bases, with 8 bases between them. Looked up from germline, CDR1 is SQVTM and CDR2 is ANQGSEA.

This clone was recorded a few times. J is TRBJ2-1 and V is TRBV4-3; 9 nucleotides align to TRBD2. This CDR3 is built from 15 residues. J was trimmed by 8 bases and V by 0 bases; bases with no gene match: 5. Germline values: CDR1 LGHNA, CDR2 YSLEER. CDR3 DNA sequence: TGCGCCAGCAGCCAAGATGGGAGCGGGAGGTATGAGCAGTTCTTC. Protein: CASSQDGSGRYEQFF.

CDR3 nucleotides: TGTGCCAGCAGGTTAACTTCAGGGGTGTCCTACGAGCAGTACTTC. It specifies CASRLTSGVSYEQYF. V gene TRBV2 combines with J gene TRBJ2-7, with D possibly TRBD1 on 6 matching bases. The V end lost 6 bases, the J end lost 1 base, and 16 bases lay between the germline ends. The CDR3 consists of 15 residues. Germline V CDR1 and CDR2: SNHLY, FYNNEI. The variable domain in full, with the rest retrieved from reference TRBV2 and TRBJ2-7, is EPEVTQTPSHQVTQMGQEVILRCVPISNHLYFYWYRQILGQKVEFLVSFYNNEISEKSEIFDDQFSVERPDGSNFTLKIRSTKLEDSAMYFCASRLTSGVSYEQYFGPGTRLTVT.

The chain uses TRBV6-4 and TRBJ1-2; a weak D match, TRBD1 (6 bases). Germline V gene data show CDR1 as MRHNA and CDR2 as SNTAGT. Trimming took off 4 bases at V and 5 bases at J, with 11 bases between the two ends. This CDR3 region has 13 residues. The CDR3 DNA is TGTGCCAGCAGTGTGCCCGGACAGTATGGCTACACCTTC. It encodes CASSVPGQYGYTF.

V usage is TRBV5-1 and J usage is TRBJ1-2, with 10 nucleotides matching TRBD1. Germline V lookup: CDR1 SGHRS, CDR2 YFSETQ. Germline trimming cut 4 bases from V and 2 bases from J; bases unmatched to any gene: 2. The CDR3 loop spans 14 amino acids. The CDR3 region is CASSQDRGNYGYTF. CDR3 bases: TGCGCCAGCAGCCAGGACAGGGGGAACTATGGCTACACCTTC.

The gene calls are TRBV6-6 and TRBJ2-1; a possible D gene is TRBD1 (6 bases). This CDR3 spans 16 amino acids. V gave up 0 bases and J gave up 6 bases, with 15 bases separating them. CDR1 is MNHNY, CDR2 SVGAGI, per germline (reference sequence). DNA for the CDR3: TGTGCCAGCAGTTACTCGTTCTATGGGACACGCAATGAGCAGTTCTTC. Residues: CASSYSFYGTRNEQFF.